The following is a T cell receptor beta chain sequence with its context. Antigen specificity is unknown. The CDR3 spans 12 residues. V dropped 4 bases and J dropped 5 bases, with 9 bases sitting between them. Per the germline V gene, CDR1 is SNHLY and CDR2 is FYNNEI. Using its own MiXCR run on the RT-PCR reads, TCRdb lists one record per CDR3 protein. This table has approximately 480,000 distinct CDR3 sequences, 9.5% to 13% appearing once. The entry originates in a study of response to subunit inactivated influenza vaccine. General study results and limits: The authors suggested that every seasonal influenza vaccination recruits few new T cells.

Sequencing was performed on PBMCs from blood, taken 45 days after vaccination. V gene TRBV2 combines with J gene TRBJ2-7; D gene uncertain. This clonotype was sampled from a man in his forties or fifties who received an inactivated influenza vaccine. The CDR3 DNA follows: TGTGCCAGCAGTGTATTACTCCACGAGCAGTACTTC. It yields the protein CASSVLLHEQYF.